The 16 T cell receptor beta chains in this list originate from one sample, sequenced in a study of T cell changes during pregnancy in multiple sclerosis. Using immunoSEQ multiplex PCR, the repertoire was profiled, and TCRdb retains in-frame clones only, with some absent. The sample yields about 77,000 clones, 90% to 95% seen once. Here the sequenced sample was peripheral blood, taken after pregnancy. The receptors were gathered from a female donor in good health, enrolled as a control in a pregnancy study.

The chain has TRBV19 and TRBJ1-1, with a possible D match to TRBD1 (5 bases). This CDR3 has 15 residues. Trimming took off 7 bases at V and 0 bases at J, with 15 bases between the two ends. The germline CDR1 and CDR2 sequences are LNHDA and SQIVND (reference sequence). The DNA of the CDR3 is TGTGCCAGTAAAGGTATCGACAGCTTGAACACTGAAGCTTTCTTT. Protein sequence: CASKGIDSLNTEAFF. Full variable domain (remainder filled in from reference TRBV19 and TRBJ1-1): DGGITQSPKYLFRKEGQNVTLSCEQNLNHDAMYWYRQDPGQGLRLIYYSQIVNDFQKGDIAEGYSVSREKKESFPLTVTSAQKNPTAFYLCASKGIDSLNTEAFFGQGTRLTVV.

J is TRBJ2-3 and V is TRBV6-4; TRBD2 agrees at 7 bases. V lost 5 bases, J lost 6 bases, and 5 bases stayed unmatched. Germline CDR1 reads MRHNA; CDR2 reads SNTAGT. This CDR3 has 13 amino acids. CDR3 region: CASSPDSGDTQYF. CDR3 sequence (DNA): TGTGCCAGCAGTCCAGATAGCGGGGATACGCAGTATTTT.

In DNA, the CDR3 is TGTGCCAGCAGCTCGGACAGGGATAGCAATCAGCCCCAGCATTTT. Translating gives CASSSDRDSNQPQHF. The rearrangement uses TRBV7-2 and TRBJ1-5; 8 nucleotides match TRBD1. CDR1 and CDR2 (germline): SGHTA, FQGNSA. With V trimmed by 4 bases and J by 0 bases, 2 bases remained unmatched. The CDR3 consists of 15 residues.

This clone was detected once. CDR3 residues: CASSLDPGTGELFF. CDR3 DNA: TGCGCCAGCAGCTTGGACCCAGGGACCGGGGAGCTGTTTTTT. The J gene is TRBJ2-2, the V gene TRBV5-1; possible D gene TRBD1, 5 bases. The ends were cut back, 0 bases at V and 5 bases at J, with 8 bases in the middle. Germline loops: CDR1 SGHRS, CDR2 YFSETQ. The CDR3 loop spans 14 amino acids.

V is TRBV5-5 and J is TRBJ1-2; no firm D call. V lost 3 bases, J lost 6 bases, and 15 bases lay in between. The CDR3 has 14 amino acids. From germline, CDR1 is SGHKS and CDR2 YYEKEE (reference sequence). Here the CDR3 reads CASSSVGVGNGYTF. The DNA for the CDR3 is TGTGCCAGCAGCTCGGTCGGGGTCGGAAATGGCTACACCTTC.

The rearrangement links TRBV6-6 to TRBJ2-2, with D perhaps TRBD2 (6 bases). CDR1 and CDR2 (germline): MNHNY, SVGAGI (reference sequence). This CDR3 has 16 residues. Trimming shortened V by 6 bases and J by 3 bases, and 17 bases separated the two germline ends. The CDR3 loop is CASRDSGAGYTGELFF. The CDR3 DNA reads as TGTGCCAGCAGGGATTCCGGGGCGGGGTACACCGGGGAGCTGTTTTTT.

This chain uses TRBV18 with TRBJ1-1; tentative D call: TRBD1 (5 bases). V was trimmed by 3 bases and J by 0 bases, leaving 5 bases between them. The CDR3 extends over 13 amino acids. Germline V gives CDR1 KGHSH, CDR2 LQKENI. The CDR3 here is CASSPTVNTEAFF. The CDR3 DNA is TGTGCCAGCTCACCGACAGTGAACACTGAAGCTTTCTTT.

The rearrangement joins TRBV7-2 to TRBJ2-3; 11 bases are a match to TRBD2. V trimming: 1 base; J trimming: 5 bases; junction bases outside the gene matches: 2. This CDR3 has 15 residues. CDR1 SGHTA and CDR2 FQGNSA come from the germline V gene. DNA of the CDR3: TGTGCCAGCAGCTTAGTAGCGGGAGGGGGAGATACGCAGTATTTT. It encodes CASSLVAGGGDTQYF.

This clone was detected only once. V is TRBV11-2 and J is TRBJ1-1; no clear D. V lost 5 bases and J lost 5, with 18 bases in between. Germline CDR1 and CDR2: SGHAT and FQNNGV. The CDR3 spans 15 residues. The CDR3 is CASSQRRLGGTEAFF. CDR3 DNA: TGTGCCAGCAGCCAACGGCGTTTGGGAGGGACTGAAGCTTTCTTT.

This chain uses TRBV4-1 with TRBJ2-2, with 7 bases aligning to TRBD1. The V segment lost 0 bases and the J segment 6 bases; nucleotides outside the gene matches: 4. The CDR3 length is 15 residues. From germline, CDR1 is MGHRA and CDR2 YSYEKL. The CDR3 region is CASSQEEGAAGELFF. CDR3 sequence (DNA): TGCGCCAGCAGCCAAGAAGAGGGGGCGGCCGGGGAGCTGTTTTTT.

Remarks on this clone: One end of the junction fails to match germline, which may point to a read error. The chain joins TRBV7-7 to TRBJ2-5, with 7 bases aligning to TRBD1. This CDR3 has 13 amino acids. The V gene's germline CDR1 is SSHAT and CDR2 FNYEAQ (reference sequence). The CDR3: CASSRNRGETQYF. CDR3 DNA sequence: TGTGCTAGCAGCCGCAACAGGGGAGAGACCCAGTACTTC. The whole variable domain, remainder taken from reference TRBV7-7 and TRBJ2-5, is GAGVSQSPRYKVTKRGQDVTLRCDPISSHATLYWYQQALGQGPEFLTYFNYEAQPDKSGLPSDRFSAERPEGSISTLTIQRTEQRDSAMYRCASSRNRGETQYFGPGTRLLVL.

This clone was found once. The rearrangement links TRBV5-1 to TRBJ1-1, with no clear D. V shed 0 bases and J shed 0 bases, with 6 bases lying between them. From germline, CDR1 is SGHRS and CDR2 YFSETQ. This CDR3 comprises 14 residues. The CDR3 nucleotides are TGCGCCAGCAGCTTGGCAGTGGTGAACACTGAAGCTTTCTTT. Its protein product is CASSLAVVNTEAFF.

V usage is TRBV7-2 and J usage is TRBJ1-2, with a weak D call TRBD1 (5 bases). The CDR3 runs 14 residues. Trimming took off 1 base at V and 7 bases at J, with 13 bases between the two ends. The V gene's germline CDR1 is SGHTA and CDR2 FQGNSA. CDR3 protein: CASSLGRGGSGYTF. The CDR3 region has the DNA TGTGCCAGCAGCTTAGGGCGGGGGGGTAGTGGCTACACCTTC.

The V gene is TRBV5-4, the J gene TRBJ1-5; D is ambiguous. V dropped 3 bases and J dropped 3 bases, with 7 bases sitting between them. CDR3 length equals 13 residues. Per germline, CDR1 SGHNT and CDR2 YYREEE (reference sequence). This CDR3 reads CASSSGPNQPQHF. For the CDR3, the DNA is TGTGCCAGCAGCTCAGGCCCCAATCAGCCCCAGCATTTT.

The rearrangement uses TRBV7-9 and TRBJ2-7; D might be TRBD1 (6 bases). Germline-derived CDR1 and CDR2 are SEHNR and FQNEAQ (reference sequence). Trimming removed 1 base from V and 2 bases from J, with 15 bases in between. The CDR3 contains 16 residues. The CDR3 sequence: CASSLEPQGQTYEQYF. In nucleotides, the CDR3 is TGTGCCAGCAGCTTAGAACCACAGGGCCAGACCTACGAGCAGTACTTC.

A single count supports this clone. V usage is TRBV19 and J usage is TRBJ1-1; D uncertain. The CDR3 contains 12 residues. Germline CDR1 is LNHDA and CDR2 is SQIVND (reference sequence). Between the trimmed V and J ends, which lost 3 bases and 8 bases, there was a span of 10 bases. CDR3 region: CASSILAGEAFF. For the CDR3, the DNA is TGTGCCAGTAGTATTCTGGCGGGGGAAGCTTTCTTT.